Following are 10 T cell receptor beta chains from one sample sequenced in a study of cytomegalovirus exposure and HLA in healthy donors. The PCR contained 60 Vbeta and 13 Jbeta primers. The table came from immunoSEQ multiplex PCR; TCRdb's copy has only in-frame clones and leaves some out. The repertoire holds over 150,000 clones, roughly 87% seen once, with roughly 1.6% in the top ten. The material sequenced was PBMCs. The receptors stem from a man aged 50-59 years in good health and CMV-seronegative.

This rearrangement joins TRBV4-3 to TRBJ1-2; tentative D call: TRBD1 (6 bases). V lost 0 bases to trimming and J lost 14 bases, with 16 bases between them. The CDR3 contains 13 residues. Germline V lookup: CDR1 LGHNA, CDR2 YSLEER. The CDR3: CASSQELVGAYTF. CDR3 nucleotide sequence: TGCGCCAGCAGCCAAGAATTGGTGGGGGCTTATACCTTC.

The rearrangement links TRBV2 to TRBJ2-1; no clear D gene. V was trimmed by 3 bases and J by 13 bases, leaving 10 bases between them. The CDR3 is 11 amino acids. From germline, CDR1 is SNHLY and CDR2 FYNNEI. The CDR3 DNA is TGTGCCAGCAGTGAGTATTTAGAACAGTTCTTC. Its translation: CASSEYLEQFF.

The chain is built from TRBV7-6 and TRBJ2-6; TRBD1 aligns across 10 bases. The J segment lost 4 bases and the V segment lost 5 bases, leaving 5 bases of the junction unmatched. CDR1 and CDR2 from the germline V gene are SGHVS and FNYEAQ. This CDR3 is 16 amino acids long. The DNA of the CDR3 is TGTGCCAGCAGCCCGGGACAGGGGACCGGGGCCAACGTCCTGACTTTC. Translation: CASSPGQGTGANVLTF.

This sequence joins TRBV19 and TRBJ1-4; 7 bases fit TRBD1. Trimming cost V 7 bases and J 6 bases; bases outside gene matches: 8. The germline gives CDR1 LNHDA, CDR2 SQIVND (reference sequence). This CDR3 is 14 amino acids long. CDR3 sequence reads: CASIAQGIDEKLFF. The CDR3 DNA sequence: TGTGCCAGTATAGCACAGGGGATTGATGAAAAACTGTTTTTT.

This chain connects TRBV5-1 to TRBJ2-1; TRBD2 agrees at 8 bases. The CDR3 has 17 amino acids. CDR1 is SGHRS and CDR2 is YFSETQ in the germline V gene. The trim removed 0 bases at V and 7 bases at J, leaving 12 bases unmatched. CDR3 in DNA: TGCGCCAGCAGCTTGGAGGGGCTAGCGGGCCCGTGGAATGAGCAGTTCTTC. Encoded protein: CASSLEGLAGPWNEQFF.

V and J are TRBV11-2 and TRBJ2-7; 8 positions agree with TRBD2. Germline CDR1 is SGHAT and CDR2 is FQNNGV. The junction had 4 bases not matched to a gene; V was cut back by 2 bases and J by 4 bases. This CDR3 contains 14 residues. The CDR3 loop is CASSLSGLAYEQYF. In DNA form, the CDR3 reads TGTGCCAGCAGCTTATCCGGACTAGCTTACGAGCAGTACTTC. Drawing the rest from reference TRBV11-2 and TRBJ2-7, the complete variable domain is EAGVAQSPRYKIIEKRQSVAFWCNPISGHATLYWYQQILGQGPKLLIQFQNNGVVDDSQLPKDRFSAERLKGVDSTLKIQPAKLEDSAVYLCASSLSGLAYEQYFGPGTRLTVT.

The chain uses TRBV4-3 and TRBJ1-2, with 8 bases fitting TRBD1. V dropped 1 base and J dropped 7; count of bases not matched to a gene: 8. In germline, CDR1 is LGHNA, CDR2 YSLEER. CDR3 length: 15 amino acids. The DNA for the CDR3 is TGCGCCAGCAGCCAAGCCCCAGGGGGCATCGGTGGCTACACCTTC. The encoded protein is CASSQAPGGIGGYTF.

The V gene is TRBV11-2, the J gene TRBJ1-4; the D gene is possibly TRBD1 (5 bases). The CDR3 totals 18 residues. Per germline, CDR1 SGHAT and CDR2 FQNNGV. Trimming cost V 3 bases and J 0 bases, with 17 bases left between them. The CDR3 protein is CASSFSGKIIATNEKLFF. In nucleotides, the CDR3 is TGTGCCAGCAGCTTTTCAGGGAAAATCATTGCAACTAATGAAAAACTGTTTTTT.

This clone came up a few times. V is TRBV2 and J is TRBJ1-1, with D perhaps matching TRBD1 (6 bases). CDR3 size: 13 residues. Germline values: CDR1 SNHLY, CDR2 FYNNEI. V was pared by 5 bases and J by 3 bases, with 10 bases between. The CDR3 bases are TGTGCCAGCAGTACAGGGAAGGACACTGAAGCTTTCTTT. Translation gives CASSTGKDTEAFF.

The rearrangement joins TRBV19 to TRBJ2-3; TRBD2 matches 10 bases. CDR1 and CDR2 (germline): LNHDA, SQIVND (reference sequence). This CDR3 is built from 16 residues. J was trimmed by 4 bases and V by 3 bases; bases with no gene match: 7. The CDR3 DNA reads TGTGCCAGTAGTATTTCCTCTAGCGGGGGTTCAGATACGCAGTATTTT. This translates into CASSISSSGGSDTQYF. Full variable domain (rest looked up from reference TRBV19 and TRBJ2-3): DGGITQSPKYLFRKEGQNVTLSCEQNLNHDAMYWYRQDPGQGLRLIYYSQIVNDFQKGDIAEGYSVSREKKESFPLTVTSAQKNPTAFYLCASSISSSGGSDTQYFGPGTRLTVL.